These 16 T cell receptor beta chains came from one sample sequenced in a study of tissue T cells after allogeneic stem cell transplantation. Sequencing used immunoSEQ multiplex PCR; TCRdb keeps in-frame clones, though not all of them. In the table there are tens of thousands of clones, roughly two thirds of which are singletons. The material sequenced was spleen. Receptor source: a female BALB/c mouse in good health. The strain's MHC: H2-d.

Details on this clone: Germline and genes here are mouse. Read coverage stops 1 residue before the CDR3 terminus; the germline J gene supplies the remainder. The chain couples TRBV14 to TRBJ1-1, with TRBD1 matching over 7 bases. Germline trimming cut 5 bases from V and 8 bases from J; bases unmatched to any gene: 3. Germline lookup yields CDR1 SGHDT and CDR2 FRDEAV. The CDR3 extends over 11 amino acids. The CDR3 here is CASSADREVFF. The covered CDR3 bases are TGTGCCAGCAGCGCGGACAGGGAAGTCTTC.

Points on this clone: Mouse germline and gene names are used. The read gets to within 1 residue of the CDR3 end, and the germline J gene fills in the rest. J is TRBJ2-3 and V is TRBV14; TRBD1 is a possible D gene (6 bases). V was pared by 4 bases and J by 0 bases, with 12 bases between. Germline values: CDR1 SGHDT, CDR2 FRDEAV. The CDR3 runs 15 residues. CDR3 DNA (partial): TGTGCCAGCAGTGCTCCGGGACAAAGTGCAGAAACGCTGTAT. It yields the protein CASSAPGQSAETLY. The full-length CDR3 reads as CASSAPGQSAETLYF. Together with reference TRBV14 and TRBJ2-3, the CDR3 gives the full variable domain: EAGVTQSPRYAVLQEGQAVSFWCDPISGHDTLYWYQQPRDQGPQLLVYFRDEAVIDNSQLPSDRFSAVRPKGTNSTLKIQSAKQGDTATYLCASSAPGQSAETLYFGSGTRLTVL.

Concerning this clone: Genes and germline are mouse. The CDR3 is cut off 1 residue early in the read; its end comes from the germline J gene. The genes are TRBV31 and TRBJ2-3; 9 bases line up with TRBD1. Unmatched junction bases numbered 3, after V lost 4 bases and J lost 1 base. The germline V gene encodes CDR1 GKSSPN and CDR2 SITVG. CDR3 length equals 14 residues. CDR3 DNA, as far as it was read: TGTGCCTGGAAACAGGGGGCGGGTGCAGAAACGCTGTAT. Its protein product is CAWKQGAGAETLY. The complete CDR3 sequence is CAWKQGAGAETLYF.

Notes on this clone: Genes here carry mouse names. The sequenced fragment ends 1 residue before the CDR3 boundary, so the rest is inferred from the germline J gene. The V gene is TRBV14, the J gene TRBJ2-3; D is ambiguous. Germline assignment: CDR1 SGHDT and CDR2 FRDEAV. V was trimmed by 1 base and J by 0 bases, leaving 6 bases between them. CDR3 size: 14 residues. This CDR3 is CASSFTDSAETLYF. The CDR3 bases that were read are TGTGCCAGCAGTTTCACGGATAGTGCAGAAACGCTGTAT.

Points on this clone: The genes and germline here are from mouse. The CDR3 is cut off 1 residue early in the read; its end comes from the germline J gene. This chain joins TRBV13-2 and TRBJ1-6; D is unclear. TRBJ1-6 falls under the ORF class, with uncertain function. V gave up 0 bases and J gave up 0 bases, with 4 bases separating them. The CDR3 contains 15 residues. Germline-derived CDR1 and CDR2 are NNHNN and SYGAGS (reference sequence). The CDR3 protein is CASGDAVSYNSPLYF. CDR3 DNA, as far as it was read: TGTGCCAGCGGTGATGCTGTTTCCTATAATTCGCCCCTCTAC.

With regard to this clone: Mouse names are used for the genes. The observed sequence ends 1 residue before the CDR3 terminus, with the missing tail filled in from the germline J gene. V is TRBV1 and J is TRBJ2-1; D unclear. V was trimmed by 0 bases and J by 5 bases, leaving 5 bases between them. The germline CDR1 and CDR2 sequences are NSQYPW and LRSPGD (reference sequence). The CDR3 totals 13 residues. Partial CDR3 DNA: TGCACCTGCAGTGCAGATACCCATGCTGAGCAGTTC. Translation: CTCSADTHAEQF. The CDR3 in full is CTCSADTHAEQFF.

Turning to this clone: Gene names refer to mouse genes. The CDR3 goes on 1 residue after the read ends, and that part is filled in from the germline J gene. This chain uses TRBV13-2 with TRBJ1-2, with 7 nucleotides matching TRBD1. Unmatched junction bases numbered 4, after V lost 5 bases and J lost 0 bases. Germline lookup yields CDR1 NNHNN and CDR2 SYGAGS (reference sequence). The CDR3 has 14 residues. Here the CDR3 reads CASGGDSANSDYTF. CDR3 DNA, as far as it was read: TGTGCCAGCGGCGGGGACAGTGCAAACTCCGACTACACC.

As regards this clone: All gene names here are mouse names. Read sequence stops 1 residue before the CDR3 end, and the germline J gene provides the missing end. The rearrangement uses TRBV29 and TRBJ2-1, with TRBD1 identical over 11 bases. The V segment lost 0 bases and the J segment 4 bases; nucleotides outside the gene matches: 2. Germline CDR1 and CDR2: MSHET and SYDVDS. This CDR3 has 16 amino acids. The CDR3 sequence is CASSLSGTGGYAEQFF. The sequenced CDR3 bases are TGTGCTAGCAGTTTATCGGGGACAGGGGGGTATGCTGAGCAGTTC.

A word on this clone: Mouse germline and gene names are used. With the read ending 1 residue before the CDR3 end, the germline J gene is used to fill in that end. This chain links TRBV5 with TRBJ2-4; a weak D match, TRBD2 (6 bases). V lost 0 bases to trimming and J lost 3 bases, with 13 bases between them. There are 16 residues in the CDR3. Germline loops: CDR1 LGHNA, CDR2 YNLKQL (reference sequence). The part of the CDR3 DNA that was read is TGTGCCAGCAGCCAAGAGGGGGGAATGGGGCAAAACACCTTGTAC. It is translated as CASSQEGGMGQNTLY. The whole CDR3 reads CASSQEGGMGQNTLYF.

As concerns this clone: Each gene name is a mouse one. Here the CDR3 reads CASSQGARDTQYF. The part of the CDR3 DNA that was read is TGTGCTAGCAGCCAGGGGGCGCGAGACACCCAGTAC. The rearrangement joins TRBV29 to TRBJ2-5; TRBD1 matches 8 bases. The observed sequence ends 1 residue before the CDR3 terminus, with the missing tail filled in from the germline J gene. The CDR3 consists of 13 residues. V gave up 6 bases and J gave up 5 bases; unmatched junction bases: 4. Germline CDR1 and CDR2: MSHET and SYDVDS.

A few counts support this clone. Gene names refer to mouse genes. The read comes to an end 1 residue before the CDR3 does, leaving the germline J gene to fill in the end. The V and J genes are TRBV5 and TRBJ2-7; 10 nucleotides match TRBD2. The CDR3 runs 15 residues. From germline, CDR1 is LGHNA and CDR2 YNLKQL (reference sequence). Germline trimming cut 0 bases from V and 7 bases from J; bases unmatched to any gene: 6. The CDR3 loop reads CASSQDRLGGFEQYF. The CDR3 DNA, read in part, is TGTGCCAGCAGCCAAGATAGACTGGGGGGTTTCGAACAGTAC.

In the case of this clone: The genes are named according to mouse. Read data end 1 residue before the CDR3 end; the end is taken from the germline J gene. This chain uses TRBV5 with TRBJ1-1; TRBD1 matches at 8 bases. V gave up 3 bases and J gave up 0 bases; unmatched junction bases: 3. Germline-derived CDR1 and CDR2 are LGHNA and YNLKQL (reference sequence). The CDR3 is 15 residues long. The CDR3 reads CASSQTGAPNTEVFF. The sequenced part of the CDR3 DNA is TGTGCCAGCAGCCAGACAGGGGCCCCAAACACAGAAGTCTTC.

To note about this clone: Gene names denote mouse genes. The sequenced fragment ends 1 residue before the CDR3 boundary, so the rest is inferred from the germline J gene. J is TRBJ2-5 and V is TRBV1, with 7 bases aligning to TRBD2. The CDR3 length is 13 residues. V lost 4 bases to trimming and J lost 3 bases; unmatched junction nucleotides: 1. From germline, CDR1 is NSQYPW and CDR2 LRSPGD (reference sequence). CDR3 DNA, as far as it was read: TGCACCTGCAGTGGGGGACTGCAAGACACCCAGTAC. It is translated as CTCSGGLQDTQY. The entire CDR3 sequence reads CTCSGGLQDTQYF.

A remark on this clone: Germline and genes here are mouse. Sequencing ends 1 residue short of the CDR3 end; the germline J gene provides the rest. The V and J genes are TRBV3 and TRBJ1-3; 9 bases map to TRBD1. V shed 5 bases, J shed 0 bases, and the junction held 5 bases outside the gene matches. Germline CDR1 SNHLY, CDR2 FYNGKV (reference sequence). The CDR3 is 16 residues long. Incomplete CDR3 DNA: TGTGCCAGCAGCCCCGGGACAGGGAATTCTGGAAATACGCTCTAT. This encodes CASSPGTGNSGNTLY. The CDR3 reads in full as CASSPGTGNSGNTLYF.

This clone was observed a handful of times. Gene and germline names: mouse. The read falls 1 residue short of the CDR3 end, and the missing part is taken from the germline J gene. The chain has TRBV1 and TRBJ2-7; no firm D call. V was shortened by 4 bases and J by 4 bases, with 5 bases between the two germline ends. The CDR3 contains 11 residues. Germline V CDR1 and CDR2: NSQYPW, LRSPGD (reference sequence). The CDR3 sequence: CTCSVGYEQYF. CDR3 DNA, as far as it was read: TGCACCTGCAGTGTGGGTTATGAACAGTAC.

This clone appeared a single time. The listed genes are named as in mouse. The sequenced fragment ends 1 residue before the CDR3 boundary, so the rest is inferred from the germline J gene. This chain links TRBV13-2 with TRBJ1-5; no definite D call. The V end lost 0 bases, the J end lost 2 bases, and 3 bases lay between the germline ends. This CDR3 is built from 13 residues. Per the germline V gene, CDR1 is NNHNN and CDR2 is SYGAGS (reference sequence). Partial CDR3 DNA: TGTGCCAGCGGTGATGTCGACAACCAGGCTCCGCTT. This gives the protein CASGDVDNQAPL. The CDR3 in its entirety is CASGDVDNQAPLF.